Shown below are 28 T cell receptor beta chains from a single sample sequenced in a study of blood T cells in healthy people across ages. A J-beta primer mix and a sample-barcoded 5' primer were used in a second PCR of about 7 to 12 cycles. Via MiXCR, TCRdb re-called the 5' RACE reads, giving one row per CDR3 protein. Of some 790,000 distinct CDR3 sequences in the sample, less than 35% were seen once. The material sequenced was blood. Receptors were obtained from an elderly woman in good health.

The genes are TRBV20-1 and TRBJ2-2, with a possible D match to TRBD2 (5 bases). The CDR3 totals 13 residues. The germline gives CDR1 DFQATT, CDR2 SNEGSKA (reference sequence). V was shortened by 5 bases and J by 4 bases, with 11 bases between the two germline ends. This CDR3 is CSAPSRPTGELFF. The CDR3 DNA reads TGCAGTGCTCCTAGCCGGCCCACCGGGGAGCTGTTTTTT.

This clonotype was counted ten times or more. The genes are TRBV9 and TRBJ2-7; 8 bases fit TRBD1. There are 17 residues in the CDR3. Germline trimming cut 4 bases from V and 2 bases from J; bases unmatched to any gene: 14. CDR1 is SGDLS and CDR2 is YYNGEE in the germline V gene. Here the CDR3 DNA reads TGTGCCAGCAGCCCACTAGGAGACGGACAGGGAGCCTACGAGCAGTACTTC. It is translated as CASSPLGDGQGAYEQYF.

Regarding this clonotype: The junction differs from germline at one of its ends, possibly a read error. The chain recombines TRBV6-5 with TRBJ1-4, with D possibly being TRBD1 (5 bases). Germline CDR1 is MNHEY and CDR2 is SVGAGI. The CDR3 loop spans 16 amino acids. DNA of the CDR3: TGTGCCAGCAGTCGGTTCCACCCCGGGGCTAATGAAAAACGGTTTTTT. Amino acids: CASSRFHPGANEKRFF.

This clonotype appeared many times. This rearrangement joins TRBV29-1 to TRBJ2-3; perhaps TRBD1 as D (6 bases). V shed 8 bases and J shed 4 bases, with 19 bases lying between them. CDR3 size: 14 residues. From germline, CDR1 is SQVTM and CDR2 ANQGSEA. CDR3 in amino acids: CSTRQAQIADTQYF. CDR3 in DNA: TGCAGCACGCGACAGGCCCAAATCGCAGATACGCAGTATTTT.

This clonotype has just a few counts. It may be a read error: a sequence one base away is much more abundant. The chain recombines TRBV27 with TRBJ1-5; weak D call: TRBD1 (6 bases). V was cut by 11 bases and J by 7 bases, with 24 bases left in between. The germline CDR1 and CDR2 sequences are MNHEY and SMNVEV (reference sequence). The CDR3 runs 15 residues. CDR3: CAGDYGRGAGQPQHF. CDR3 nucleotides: TGTGCCGGAGACTATGGACGGGGGGCGGGACAGCCCCAGCATTTT.

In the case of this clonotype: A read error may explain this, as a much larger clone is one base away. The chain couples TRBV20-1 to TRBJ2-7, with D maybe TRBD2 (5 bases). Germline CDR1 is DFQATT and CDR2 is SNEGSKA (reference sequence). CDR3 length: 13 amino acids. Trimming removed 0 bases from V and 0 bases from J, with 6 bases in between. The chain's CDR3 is CSAREGSSYEQYF. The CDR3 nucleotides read TGCAGTGCTAGAGAGGGGAGCTCCTACGAGCAGTACTTC.

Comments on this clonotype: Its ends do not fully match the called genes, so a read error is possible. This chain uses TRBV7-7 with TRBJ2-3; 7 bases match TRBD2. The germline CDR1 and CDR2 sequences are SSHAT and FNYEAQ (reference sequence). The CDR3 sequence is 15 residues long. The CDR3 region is CASSTSGGGTGTQYF. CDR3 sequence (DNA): TGTGCCAGCAGCACCTCTGGCGGGGGAACAGGTACGCAGTATTTT.

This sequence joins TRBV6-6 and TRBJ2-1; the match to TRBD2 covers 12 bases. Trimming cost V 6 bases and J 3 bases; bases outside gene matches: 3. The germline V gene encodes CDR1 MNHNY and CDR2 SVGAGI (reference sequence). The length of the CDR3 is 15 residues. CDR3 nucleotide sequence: TGTGCCAGCAGGACTAGCGGGGGCCTCTACAATGAGCAGTTCTTC. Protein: CASRTSGGLYNEQFF.

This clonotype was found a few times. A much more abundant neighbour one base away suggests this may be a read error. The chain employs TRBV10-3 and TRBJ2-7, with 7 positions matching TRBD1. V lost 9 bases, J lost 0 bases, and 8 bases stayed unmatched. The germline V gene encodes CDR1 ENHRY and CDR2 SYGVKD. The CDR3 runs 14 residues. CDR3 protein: CAMARTGSSYEQYF. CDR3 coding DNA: TGTGCCATGGCCAGGACAGGTAGCTCCTACGAGCAGTACTTC.

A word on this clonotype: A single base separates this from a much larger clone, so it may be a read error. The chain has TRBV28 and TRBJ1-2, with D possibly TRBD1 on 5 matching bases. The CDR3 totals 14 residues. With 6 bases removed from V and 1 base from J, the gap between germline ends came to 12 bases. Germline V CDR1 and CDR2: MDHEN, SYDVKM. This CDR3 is CASSTRQINYGYTF. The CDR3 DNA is TGTGCCAGCAGCACCAGACAGATTAACTATGGCTACACCTTC.

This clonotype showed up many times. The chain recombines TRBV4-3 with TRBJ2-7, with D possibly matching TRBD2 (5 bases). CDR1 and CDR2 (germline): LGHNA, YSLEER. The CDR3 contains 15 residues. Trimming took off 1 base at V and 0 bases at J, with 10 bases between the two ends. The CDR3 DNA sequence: TGCGCCAGCAGCCAAGGGGCGGGTTACTCCTACGAGCAGTACTTC. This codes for CASSQGAGYSYEQYF.

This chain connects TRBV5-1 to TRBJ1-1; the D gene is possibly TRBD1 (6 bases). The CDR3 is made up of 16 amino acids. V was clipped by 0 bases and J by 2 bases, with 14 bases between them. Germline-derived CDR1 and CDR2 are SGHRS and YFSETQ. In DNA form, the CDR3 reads TGCGCCAGCAGCTTGGGGCCGGTGGGGGCCAACACTGAAGCTTTCTTT. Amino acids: CASSLGPVGANTEAFF.

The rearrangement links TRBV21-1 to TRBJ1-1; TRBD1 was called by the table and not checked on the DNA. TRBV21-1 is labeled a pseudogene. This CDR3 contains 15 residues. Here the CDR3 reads CASSEPGGGNTEAFF. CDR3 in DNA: TGTGCCAGCAGCGAGCCAGGGGGTGGGAACACTGAAGCTTTCTTT.

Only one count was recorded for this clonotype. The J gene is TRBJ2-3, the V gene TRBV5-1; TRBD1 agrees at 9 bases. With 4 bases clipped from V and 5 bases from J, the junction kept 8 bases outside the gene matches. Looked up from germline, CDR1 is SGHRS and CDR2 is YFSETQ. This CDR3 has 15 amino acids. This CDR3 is CASSPQGAIIDTQYF. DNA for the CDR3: TGCGCCAGCAGCCCACAGGGGGCGATTATAGATACGCAGTATTTT.

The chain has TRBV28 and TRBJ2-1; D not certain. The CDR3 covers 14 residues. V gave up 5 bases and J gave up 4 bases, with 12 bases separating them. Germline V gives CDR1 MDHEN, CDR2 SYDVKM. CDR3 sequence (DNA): TGTGCCAGCAGTCCTTCCCCAGTATACAATGAGCAGTTCTTC. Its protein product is CASSPSPVYNEQFF.

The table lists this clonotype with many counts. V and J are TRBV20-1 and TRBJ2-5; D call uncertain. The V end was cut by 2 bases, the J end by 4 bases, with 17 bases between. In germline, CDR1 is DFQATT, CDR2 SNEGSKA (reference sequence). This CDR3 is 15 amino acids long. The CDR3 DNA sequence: TGCAGTGCTAGAAAATCAGCGTGGCCGGGAGAGACCCAGTACTTC. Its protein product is CSARKSAWPGETQYF.

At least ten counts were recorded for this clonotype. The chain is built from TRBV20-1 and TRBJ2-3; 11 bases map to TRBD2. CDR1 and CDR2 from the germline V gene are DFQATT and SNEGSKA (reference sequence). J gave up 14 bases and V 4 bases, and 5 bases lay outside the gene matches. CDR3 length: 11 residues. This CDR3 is CSATAGLAGYF. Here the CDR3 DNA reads TGCAGTGCTACGGCTGGACTAGCGGGGTATTTT.

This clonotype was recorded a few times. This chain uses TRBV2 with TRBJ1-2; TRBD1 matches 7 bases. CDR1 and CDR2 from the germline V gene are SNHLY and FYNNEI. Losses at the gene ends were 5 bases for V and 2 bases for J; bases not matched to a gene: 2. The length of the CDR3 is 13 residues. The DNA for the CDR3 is TGTGCCAGCAGTACAGGGGAAAACTATGGCTACACCTTC. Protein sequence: CASSTGENYGYTF.

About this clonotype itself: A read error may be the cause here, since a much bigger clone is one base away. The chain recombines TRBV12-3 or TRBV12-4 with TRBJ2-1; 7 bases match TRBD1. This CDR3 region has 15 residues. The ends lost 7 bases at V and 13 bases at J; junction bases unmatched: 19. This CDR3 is CASTLRGRFKETQFF. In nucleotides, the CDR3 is TGTGCCAGCACCCTGAGGGGGCGTTTTAAAGAGACCCAGTTCTTC.

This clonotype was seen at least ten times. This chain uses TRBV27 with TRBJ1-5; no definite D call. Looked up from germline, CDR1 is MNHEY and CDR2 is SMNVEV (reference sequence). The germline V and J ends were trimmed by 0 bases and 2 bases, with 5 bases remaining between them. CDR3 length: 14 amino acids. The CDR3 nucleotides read TGTGCCAGCAGTTTATCTCAGGGCAATCAGCCCCAGCATTTT. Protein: CASSLSQGNQPQHF.

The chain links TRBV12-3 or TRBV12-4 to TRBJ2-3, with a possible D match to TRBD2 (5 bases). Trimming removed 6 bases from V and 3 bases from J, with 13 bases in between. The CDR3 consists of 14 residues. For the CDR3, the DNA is TGTGCCAGCAGGCGGGCGTCAACGACAGATACGCAGTATTTT. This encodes CASRRASTTDTQYF.

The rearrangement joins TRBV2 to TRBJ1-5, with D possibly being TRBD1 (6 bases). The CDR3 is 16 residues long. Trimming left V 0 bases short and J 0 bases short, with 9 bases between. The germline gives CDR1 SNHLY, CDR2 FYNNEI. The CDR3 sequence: CASSEAGQYSNQPQHF. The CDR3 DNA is TGTGCCAGCAGTGAAGCCGGACAGTATAGCAATCAGCCCCAGCATTTT.

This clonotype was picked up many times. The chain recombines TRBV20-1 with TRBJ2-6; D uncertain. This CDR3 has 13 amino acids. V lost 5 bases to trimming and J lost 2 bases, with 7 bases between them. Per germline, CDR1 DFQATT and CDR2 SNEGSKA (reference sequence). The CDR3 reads CSADPPGANVLTF. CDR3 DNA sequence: TGCAGTGCTGACCCCCCTGGGGCCAACGTCCTGACTTTC.

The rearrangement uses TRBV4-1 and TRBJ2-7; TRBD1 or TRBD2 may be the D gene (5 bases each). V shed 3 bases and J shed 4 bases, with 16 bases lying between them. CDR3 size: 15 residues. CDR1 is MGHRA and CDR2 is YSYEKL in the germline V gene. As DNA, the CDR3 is TGCGCCAGCAGCCAGCCCCGGGACGCCGTTTACGAGCAGTACTTC. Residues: CASSQPRDAVYEQYF.

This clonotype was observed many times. CDR3 bases: TGCAGTGCTATAGACACGCAAGAGACCCAGTACTTC. This encodes CSAIDTQETQYF. The rearrangement uses TRBV20-1 and TRBJ2-5; D gene unclear. V shed 4 bases and J shed 2 bases, with 8 bases lying between them. From germline, CDR1 is DFQATT and CDR2 SNEGSKA (reference sequence). This CDR3 region has 12 residues.

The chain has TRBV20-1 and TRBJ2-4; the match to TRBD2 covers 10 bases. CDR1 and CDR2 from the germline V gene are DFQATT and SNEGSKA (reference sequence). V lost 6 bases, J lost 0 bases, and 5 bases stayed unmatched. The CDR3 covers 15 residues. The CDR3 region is CSAPGLAVAKNIQYF. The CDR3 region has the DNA TGCAGTGCCCCTGGACTAGCGGTAGCCAAAAACATTCAGTACTTC.

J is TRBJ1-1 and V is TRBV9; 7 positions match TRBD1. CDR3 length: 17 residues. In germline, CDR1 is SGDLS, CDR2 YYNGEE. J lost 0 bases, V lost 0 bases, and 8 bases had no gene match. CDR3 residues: CASSVGSGRGMNTEAFF. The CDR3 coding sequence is TGTGCCAGCAGCGTAGGGTCGGGCAGGGGGATGAACACTGAAGCTTTCTTT.

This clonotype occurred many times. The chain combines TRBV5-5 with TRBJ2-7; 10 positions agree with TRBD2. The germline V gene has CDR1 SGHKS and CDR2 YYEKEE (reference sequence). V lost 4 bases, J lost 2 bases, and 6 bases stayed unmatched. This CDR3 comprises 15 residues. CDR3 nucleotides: TGTGCCAGCAGCCTCGGACTAGCGGTCACCTACGAGCAGTACTTC. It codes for CASSLGLAVTYEQYF. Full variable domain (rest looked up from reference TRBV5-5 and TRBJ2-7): DAGVTQSPTHLIKTRGQQVTLRCSPISGHKSVSWYQQVLGQGPQFIFQYYEKEERGRGNFPDRFSARQFPNYSSELNVNALLLGDSALYLCASSLGLAVTYEQYFGPGTRLTVT.